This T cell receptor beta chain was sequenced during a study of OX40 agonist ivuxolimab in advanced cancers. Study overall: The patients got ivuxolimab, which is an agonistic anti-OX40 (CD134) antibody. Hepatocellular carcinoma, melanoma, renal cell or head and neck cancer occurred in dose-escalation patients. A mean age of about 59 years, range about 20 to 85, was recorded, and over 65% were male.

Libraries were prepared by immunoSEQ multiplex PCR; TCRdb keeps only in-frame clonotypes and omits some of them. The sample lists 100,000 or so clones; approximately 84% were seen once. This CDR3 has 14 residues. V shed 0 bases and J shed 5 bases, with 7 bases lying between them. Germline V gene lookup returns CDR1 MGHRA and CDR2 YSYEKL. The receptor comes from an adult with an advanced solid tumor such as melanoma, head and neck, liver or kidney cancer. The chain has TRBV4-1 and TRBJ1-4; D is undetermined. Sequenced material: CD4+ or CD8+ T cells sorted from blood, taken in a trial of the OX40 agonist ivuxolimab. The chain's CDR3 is CASSQEGLNEKLFF. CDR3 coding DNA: TGCGCCAGCAGCCAAGAGGGGTTGAATGAAAAACTGTTTTTT.